The 8 T cell receptor beta chains presented below share a single source sample, sequenced in a study of cytomegalovirus exposure and HLA in healthy donors. PCR amplification relied on 60 Vbeta primers (plus 13 Jbeta primers). Sequenced by immunoSEQ multiplex PCR; TCRdb stores in-frame clones only, minus some. Of around 70,000 clones in the sample, 60% to 85% are singletons; the top ten hold under 15%. Source material: PBMCs. All receptors derive from a man aged 70-80 years in good health and CMV-seronegative.

The rearrangement links TRBV10-3 to TRBJ1-3; 8 positions agree with TRBD1. The CDR3 is 15 residues long. V lost 4 bases to trimming and J lost 1 base; unmatched junction nucleotides: 3. Germline V gives CDR1 ENHRY, CDR2 SYGVKD. The CDR3: CAISVDRASGNTIYF. DNA for the CDR3: TGTGCCATCAGTGTGGACAGGGCATCTGGAAACACCATATATTTT.

The table lists this clone with a few counts. The chain has TRBV29-1 and TRBJ2-3; 8 nucleotides align to TRBD2. The CDR3 has 14 amino acids. Germline V CDR1 and CDR2: SQVTM, ANQGSEA. The J segment lost 4 bases and the V segment lost 7 bases, leaving 10 bases of the junction unmatched. CDR3 protein: CSAVRSGGADTQYF. CDR3 sequence (DNA): TGCAGCGCCGTTCGGTCCGGGGGGGCAGATACGCAGTATTTT.

This chain uses TRBV6-5 with TRBJ1-4; 8 bases match TRBD1. V was pared by 6 bases and J by 3 bases, with 6 bases of the junction left unmatched. This CDR3 has 15 residues. Germline CDR1 and CDR2: MNHEY and SVGAGI. The CDR3 DNA reads as TGTGCCAGCAGAGCTTACAGGGGGGCTAATGAAAAACTGTTTTTT. It is translated as CASRAYRGANEKLFF.

This sequence joins TRBV19 and TRBJ1-5; 8 positions agree with TRBD1. CDR3 length: 17 residues. Per germline, CDR1 LNHDA and CDR2 SQIVND (reference sequence). The trim removed 5 bases at V and 1 base at J, leaving 10 bases unmatched. Here the CDR3 DNA reads TGTGCCAGTAGTGTTAGAACAGGGGGAGAGAGCAATCAGCCCCAGCATTTT. Amino acids: CASSVRTGGESNQPQHF.

This clone has a single count. The genes are TRBV28 and TRBJ1-5, with TRBD1 identical over 10 bases. The V segment lost 3 bases and the J segment 4 bases; nucleotides outside the gene matches: 3. Looked up from germline, CDR1 is MDHEN and CDR2 is SYDVKM. There are 15 residues in the CDR3. In DNA, the CDR3 is TGTGCCAGCAGTTTCCGGACAGGGGGAAATCAGCCCCAGCATTTT. As protein: CASSFRTGGNQPQHF.

The chain has TRBV6-6 and TRBJ1-1; possibly TRBD1 for D (6 bases). Germline CDR1 reads MNHNY; CDR2 reads SVGAGI (reference sequence). This CDR3 is 12 amino acids long. V lost 6 bases, J lost 7 bases, and 12 bases lay in between. The CDR3 DNA reads as TGTGCCAGCAGCCTCGGGACAAGTGAAGCTTTCTTT. This codes for CASSLGTSEAFF.

The rearrangement joins TRBV28 to TRBJ1-6; TRBD1 aligns across 7 bases. The CDR3 has 15 amino acids. V dropped 5 bases and J dropped 9; count of bases not matched to a gene: 10. CDR1 MDHEN and CDR2 SYDVKM come from the germline V gene. CDR3 residues: CASSVRQGLLSPLHF. CDR3 DNA sequence: TGTGCCAGCAGTGTAAGACAGGGACTCCTTTCACCCCTCCACTTT.

This clone appeared many times. The chain recombines TRBV16 with TRBJ1-4; maybe TRBD1 (5 bases). V was clipped by 4 bases and J by 6 bases, with 9 bases between them. The CDR3 loop spans 13 amino acids. The germline V gene has CDR1 KGHSY and CDR2 FQNENV. For the CDR3, the DNA is TGTGCCAGCAGCCGTATGGGGCATGAAAAACTGTTTTTT. Translating gives CASSRMGHEKLFF.